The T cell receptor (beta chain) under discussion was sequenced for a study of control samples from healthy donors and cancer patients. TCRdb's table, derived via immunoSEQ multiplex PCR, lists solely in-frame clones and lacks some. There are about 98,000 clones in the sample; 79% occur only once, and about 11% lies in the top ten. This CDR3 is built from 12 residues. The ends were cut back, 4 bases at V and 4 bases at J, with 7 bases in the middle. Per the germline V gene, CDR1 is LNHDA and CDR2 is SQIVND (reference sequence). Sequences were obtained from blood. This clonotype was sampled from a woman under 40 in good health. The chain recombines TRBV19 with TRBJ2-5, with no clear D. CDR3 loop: CASSTGRETQYF. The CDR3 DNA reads TGTGCCAGTAGTACCGGGCGAGAGACCCAGTACTTC.